The 8 T cell receptor beta chains below were found in one sample sequenced in a study of OX40 agonist ivuxolimab in advanced cancers. Here immunoSEQ multiplex PCR was the method, and the copy in TCRdb shows in-frame clones only, minus some. The sample shows under 200,000 clones, around 94% of them seen only once. The source was CD4+ or CD8+ T cells sorted from blood, collected in a trial of the OX40 agonist ivuxolimab. Source of these receptors: an adult with an advanced solid tumor such as melanoma, head and neck, liver or kidney cancer.

This chain uses TRBV7-2 with TRBJ2-1; tentative D call: TRBD1 (5 bases). CDR3 length: 14 residues. Trimming removed 3 bases at V and 8 bases at J, with 14 bases between. CDR1 is SGHTA, CDR2 FQGNSA, per germline. DNA for the CDR3: TGTGCCAGCAGCTTGGGGCAGGGTCGGGATGAGCAGTTCTTC. It specifies CASSLGQGRDEQFF.

V is TRBV5-6 and J is TRBJ1-6, with D possibly matching TRBD1 (5 bases). This CDR3 contains 15 residues. V lost 6 bases and J 3 bases, leaving 13 bases between the germline ends. Germline CDR1 SGHDT, CDR2 YYEEEE. DNA of the CDR3: TGTGCCAGCATTTGGGGGGGTAACTATAATTCACCCCTCCACTTT. As protein: CASIWGGNYNSPLHF.

This chain links TRBV19 with TRBJ2-1; 10 bases fit TRBD2. Germline lookup yields CDR1 LNHDA and CDR2 SQIVND (reference sequence). The CDR3 runs to 16 residues. V dropped 1 base and J dropped 11; count of bases not matched to a gene: 11. CDR3 sequence (DNA): TGTGCCAGTAGTATAGGGGGGCTAGCGGGAGTAGTTCAGCAGTTCTTC. Translation gives CASSIGGLAGVVQQFF.

The gene calls are TRBV5-1 and TRBJ2-1; TRBD1 aligns across 10 bases. J lost 9 bases, V lost 0 bases, and 9 bases had no gene match. The length of the CDR3 is 16 residues. Germline CDR1 is SGHRS and CDR2 is YFSETQ. CDR3 region: CASSLEAATGGGEQFF. CDR3 bases: TGCGCCAGCAGCTTGGAGGCCGCGACAGGGGGCGGTGAGCAGTTCTTC.

V is TRBV5-8 and J is TRBJ2-7, with TRBD1 matching over 7 bases. The germline V gene encodes CDR1 SGHTS and CDR2 YDEGEE. Germline trimming cut 4 bases from V and 9 bases from J; bases unmatched to any gene: 10. This CDR3 is 13 amino acids long. CDR3 bases: TGTGCCAGCAGCCTACAGGGGACGGGCGGGCAGTACTTC. This encodes CASSLQGTGGQYF.

The chain combines TRBV5-1 with TRBJ2-1; tentative D call: TRBD2 (6 bases). V lost 0 bases to trimming and J lost 2 bases, with 9 bases between them. Germline lookup yields CDR1 SGHRS and CDR2 YFSETQ. The length of the CDR3 is 15 residues. Written as DNA, the CDR3 is TGCGCCAGCAGCTTGGACGGCGGGGCCTACAATGAGCAGTTCTTC. This translates into CASSLDGGAYNEQFF.

The chain employs TRBV7-6 and TRBJ2-3; 8 nucleotides line up with TRBD1. Germline V CDR1 and CDR2: SGHVS, FNYEAQ. V dropped 4 bases and J dropped 9; count of bases not matched to a gene: 9. The CDR3 has 14 residues. The CDR3 nucleotides read TGTGCCAGCAGCTCAAGCGGACAGGGCGGGACGCAGTATTTT. Protein product: CASSSSGQGGTQYF.

The chain combines TRBV18 with TRBJ1-5; D remains unclear. This CDR3 has 14 amino acids. Germline-derived CDR1 and CDR2 are KGHSH and LQKENI. V lost 2 bases, J lost 2 bases, and 7 bases lay in between. For the CDR3, the DNA is TGTGCCAGCTCACCATCCGCCCGCAATCAGCCCCAGCATTTT. It encodes CASSPSARNQPQHF.